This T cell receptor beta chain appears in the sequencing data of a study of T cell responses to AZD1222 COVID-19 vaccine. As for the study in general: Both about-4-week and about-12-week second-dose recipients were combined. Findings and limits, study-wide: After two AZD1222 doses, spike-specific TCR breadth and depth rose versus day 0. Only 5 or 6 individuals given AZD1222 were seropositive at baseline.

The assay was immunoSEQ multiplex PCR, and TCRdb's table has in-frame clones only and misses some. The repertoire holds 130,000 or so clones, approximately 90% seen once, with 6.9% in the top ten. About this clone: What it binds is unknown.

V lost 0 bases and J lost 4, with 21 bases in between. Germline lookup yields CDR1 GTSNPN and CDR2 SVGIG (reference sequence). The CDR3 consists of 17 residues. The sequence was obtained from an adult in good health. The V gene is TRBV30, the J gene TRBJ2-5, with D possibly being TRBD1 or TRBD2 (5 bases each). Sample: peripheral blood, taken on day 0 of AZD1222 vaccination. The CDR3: CAWSVRGNGARRETQYF. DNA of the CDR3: TGTGCCTGGAGTGTACGAGGGAACGGGGCGAGGCGAGAGACCCAGTACTTC.